Shown below are 5 T cell receptor beta chains from a single sample sequenced in a study of T-cell reconstitution after alpha-beta-depleted transplantation in children. Unique molecular identifiers were incorporated into the prepared TCRbeta library. From the PCR reads, TCRdb called clonotypes with MiXCR, one entry per CDR3 protein. The sample contains roughly 400,000 distinct CDR3 sequences, over 40% of which appear only once. The source material was PBMCs, sampled before TCRalphabeta/CD19-depleted stem cell transplant. The source is a girl aged 2-10 years with aplastic anemia, due to receive a stem cell transplant.

This rearrangement joins TRBV4-1 to TRBJ2-2; 8 positions agree with TRBD2. The germline V gene encodes CDR1 MGHRA and CDR2 YSYEKL. The length of the CDR3 is 18 residues. V lost 0 bases and J lost 3; bases outside the gene matches: 9. The CDR3 loop is CASSQETRVSGDTGELFF. The CDR3 DNA follows: TGCGCCAGCAGCCAAGAAACCCGGGTTAGCGGGGACACCGGGGAGCTGTTTTTT.

The V call is TRBV7-2, the J call TRBJ1-3; no clear D. The V gene lost 1 base and the J gene lost 7 bases, with 14 bases spanning the gap. There are 15 residues in the CDR3. Germline V lookup: CDR1 SGHTA, CDR2 FQGNSA. The CDR3: CASSLVAPFGNTIYF. The CDR3 DNA is TGTGCCAGCAGCTTAGTTGCACCCTTCGGGAACACCATATATTTT.

The genes are TRBV20-1 and TRBJ2-1; 8 nucleotides agree with TRBD2. Germline CDR1 is DFQATT and CDR2 is SNEGSKA (reference sequence). Unmatched junction bases numbered 13, after V lost 1 base and J lost 5 bases. The CDR3 spans 17 residues. CDR3 sequence (DNA): TGCAGTGCTAGAGCCCGCATAAGCGGGAGTAGCAACAATGAGCAGTTCTTC. Encoded protein: CSARARISGSSNNEQFF.

The table lists this clonotype with a few counts. CDR3 sequence (DNA): TGTGCCAGCAGCCCCAGGACTAGCGGGAGCCCAGATACGCAGTATTTT. It is translated as CASSPRTSGSPDTQYF. The J gene is TRBJ2-3, the V gene TRBV9, with 13 bases lining up with TRBD2. Looked up from germline, CDR1 is SGDLS and CDR2 is YYNGEE. The CDR3 runs to 16 residues. The trim removed 4 bases at V and 4 bases at J, leaving 6 bases unmatched. Combining the CDR3 with reference TRBV9 and TRBJ2-3 gives the whole variable domain DSGVTQTPKHLITATGQRVTLRCSPRSGDLSVYWYQQSLDQGLQFLIQYYNGEERAKGNILERFSAQQFPDLHSELNLSSLELGDSALYFCASSPRTSGSPDTQYFGPGTRLTVL.

The table lists this clonotype with a few counts. This chain joins TRBV7-2 and TRBJ2-5; 8 bases match TRBD2. V lost 6 bases and J lost 2; bases outside the gene matches: 8. CDR1 SGHTA and CDR2 FQGNSA come from the germline V gene. CDR3 size: 15 residues. CDR3 nucleotide sequence: TGTGCCAGCAGTCTCACTAGCGGCCCTCAAGAGACCCAGTACTTC. This gives the protein CASSLTSGPQETQYF.